This T cell receptor beta chain was sequenced during a study of cytomegalovirus exposure and HLA in healthy donors. Whole-study findings and limits: The only immune exposure information that was available was CMV serostatus.

The CDR3 spans 13 residues. V shed 10 bases and J shed 6 bases, with 17 bases lying between them. The germline V gene encodes CDR1 SGHAT and CDR2 FQDESV (reference sequence). A remark on this clone: What it recognizes is unknown.

With 60 Vbeta and 13 Jbeta primers, the PCR was carried out. Libraries were prepared by immunoSEQ multiplex PCR; TCRdb keeps only in-frame clonotypes and omits some of them. The sample yields 310,000 or so clones, roughly 90% seen once. The sequencing input was PBMCs. This sequence joins TRBV11-1 and TRBJ2-3, with D tentatively TRBD2 (6 bases). This receptor was identified in a woman younger than 30 in good health and CMV-seronegative. CDR3 residues: CAIGTPKSDTQYF. The CDR3 DNA is TGTGCCATCGGGACTCCCAAGTCGGATACGCAGTATTTT.